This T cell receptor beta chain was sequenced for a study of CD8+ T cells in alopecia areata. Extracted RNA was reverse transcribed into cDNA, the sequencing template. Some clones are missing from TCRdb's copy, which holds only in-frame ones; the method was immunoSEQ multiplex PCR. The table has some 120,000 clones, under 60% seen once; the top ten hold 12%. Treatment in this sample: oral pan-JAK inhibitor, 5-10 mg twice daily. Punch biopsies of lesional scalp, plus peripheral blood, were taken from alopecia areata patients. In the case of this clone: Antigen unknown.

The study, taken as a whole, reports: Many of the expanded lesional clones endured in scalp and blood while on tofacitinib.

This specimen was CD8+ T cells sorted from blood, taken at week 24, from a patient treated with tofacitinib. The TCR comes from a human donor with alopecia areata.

Written as DNA, the CDR3 is TGCGCCAGCAGCTTAGACGTGACCTACGAGCAGTACTTC. It encodes CASSLDVTYEQYF. The chain has TRBV5-1 and TRBJ2-7; D is uncertain. Trimming shortened V by 2 bases and J by 2 bases, and 8 bases separated the two germline ends. From germline, CDR1 is SGHRS and CDR2 YFSETQ. The CDR3 length is 13 residues.